These 32 T cell receptor beta chains were sequenced from one sample in a study of PD-1 blockade in mismatch repair-deficient tumors. TCRdb keeps only in-frame clones here, not all; method: immunoSEQ multiplex PCR. The table includes 70,000 to 90,000 clones, approximately 81% detected once. This material consisted of peripheral blood, taken 44 weeks after starting pembrolizumab. The receptors stem from an adult with mismatch repair-deficient cancer.

The V and J genes are TRBV27 and TRBJ2-1; a weak D match, TRBD1 (5 bases). This CDR3 region has 13 residues. The V gene's germline CDR1 is MNHEY and CDR2 SMNVEV (reference sequence). V lost 2 bases, J lost 6 bases, and 8 bases lay in between. CDR3 DNA sequence: TGTGCCAGCAGTTTAGCAGGGCGCAATGAGCAGTTCTTC. Translated: CASSLAGRNEQFF.

The chain joins TRBV30 to TRBJ1-1; D is uncertain. V was clipped by 5 bases and J by 5 bases, with 15 bases between them. Germline CDR1 and CDR2: GTSNPN and SVGIG (reference sequence). The length of the CDR3 is 13 residues. Here the CDR3 reads CAWGSATKTEAFF. The CDR3 DNA reads TGTGCCTGGGGGTCTGCGACGAAGACTGAAGCTTTCTTT.

The chain combines TRBV9 with TRBJ2-3, with TRBD2 matching over 8 bases. The CDR3 consists of 17 residues. CDR1 SGDLS and CDR2 YYNGEE come from the germline V gene. V gave up 4 bases and J gave up 3 bases; unmatched junction bases: 13. The chain's CDR3 is CASSLDRGGQRTDTQYF. The DNA of the CDR3 is TGTGCCAGCAGCTTGGACCGGGGGGGGCAACGGACAGATACGCAGTATTTT.

This rearrangement joins TRBV7-9 to TRBJ1-3; D is unclear. V lost 1 base to trimming and J lost 8 bases, with 12 bases between them. The CDR3 spans 14 residues. CDR1 is SEHNR and CDR2 is FQNEAQ in the germline V gene (reference sequence). CDR3 sequence: CASSLGRTTYTIYF. In DNA form, the CDR3 reads TGTGCCAGCAGCTTAGGCAGGACTACTTACACCATATATTTT.

This clone was picked up a small number of times. The chain is built from TRBV25-1 and TRBJ2-3, with 10 bases aligning to TRBD2. CDR1 and CDR2 from the germline V gene are MGHDK and SYGVNS. The V segment lost 1 base and the J segment 1 base; nucleotides outside the gene matches: 8. The CDR3 runs to 18 residues. DNA of the CDR3: TGTGCCAGCAGTGAATCCTCTAGCGGGAGTAGTCGCACAGATACGCAGTATTTT. This codes for CASSESSSGSSRTDTQYF.

The CDR3 sequence: CASSLTSVRSTDTQYF. The DNA for the CDR3 is TGTGCCAGTAGTCTGACTAGCGTACGAAGCACAGATACGCAGTATTTT. V and J are TRBV19 and TRBJ2-3, with TRBD2 identical over 8 bases. This CDR3 is 16 amino acids long. The V gene end was trimmed by 5 bases and the J gene end by 0 bases; junction bases not matched to a gene: 7. The germline CDR1 and CDR2 sequences are LNHDA and SQIVND (reference sequence).

This rearrangement joins TRBV9 to TRBJ2-5, with a possible D match to TRBD1 (7 bases). Germline CDR1 is SGDLS and CDR2 is YYNGEE. This CDR3 has 13 amino acids. The germline V and J ends were trimmed by 7 bases and 0 bases, with 10 bases remaining between them. The CDR3 DNA is TGTGCCAGCGGAGGGGGCAACCAAGAGACCCAGTACTTC. This translates into CASGGGNQETQYF.

This chain joins TRBV7-6 and TRBJ2-7, with D perhaps TRBD1 or TRBD2 (5 bases each). The germline V gene has CDR1 SGHVS and CDR2 FNYEAQ. V gave up 1 base and J gave up 4 bases, with 14 bases separating them. CDR3 length equals 15 residues. CDR3 sequence reads: CASSLGSGPSYEQYF. The CDR3 DNA reads as TGTGCCAGCAGCTTAGGATCGGGACCTTCGTACGAGCAGTACTTC.

This clone was counted between two and nine times. V and J are TRBV2 and TRBJ1-5; D uncertain. CDR1 is SNHLY, CDR2 FYNNEI, per germline. The germline V and J ends were trimmed by 4 bases and 3 bases, with 10 bases remaining between them. The CDR3 has 14 residues. The CDR3 nucleotides read TGTGCCAGCAGTGTTAGGTCCGCCAATCAGCCCCAGCATTTT. The encoded protein is CASSVRSANQPQHF. Looking up the rest from reference TRBV2 and TRBJ1-5 gives the full variable domain: EPEVTQTPSHQVTQMGQEVILRCVPISNHLYFYWYRQILGQKVEFLVSFYNNEISEKSEIFDDQFSVERPDGSNFTLKIRSTKLEDSAMYFCASSVRSANQPQHFGDGTRLSIL.

This clone was recorded only once. The chain combines TRBV27 with TRBJ1-2; TRBD1 matches at 7 bases. V lost 4 bases and J lost 8; bases outside the gene matches: 16. This CDR3 is 16 amino acids long. Looked up from germline, CDR1 is MNHEY and CDR2 is SMNVEV (reference sequence). Here the CDR3 DNA reads TGTGCCAGCAGTTCTACCCAAGCTAGAGGGACAGACGGCTACACCTTC. This sequence encodes CASSSTQARGTDGYTF.

As DNA, the CDR3 is TGTGCCAGCACCCTTCCGAGGGGGGCGCCCTACAATGAGCAGTTCTTC. It translates to CASTLPRGAPYNEQFF. V usage is TRBV5-6 and J usage is TRBJ2-1, with D perhaps TRBD1 or TRBD2 (6 bases each). Germline loops: CDR1 SGHDT, CDR2 YYEEEE. V was clipped by 6 bases and J by 2 bases, with 18 bases between them. The CDR3 length is 16 residues.

This sequence joins TRBV5-4 and TRBJ2-5; 10 nucleotides line up with TRBD2. The length of the CDR3 is 16 residues. CDR1 is SGHNT, CDR2 YYREEE, per germline (reference sequence). V gave up 3 bases and J gave up 0 bases; unmatched junction bases: 5. The DNA for the CDR3 is TGTGCCAGCAGCTCTCCGGGACTAGCGCACCAAGAGACCCAGTACTTC. Amino acids: CASSSPGLAHQETQYF.

This clone was seen more than once but under ten times. CDR3 coding DNA: TGTGCCAGTAGTCATCCCGGGACAGGGGGTCAGCCCCAGCATTTT. This sequence encodes CASSHPGTGGQPQHF. The V gene is TRBV19, the J gene TRBJ1-5; TRBD1 aligns across 11 bases. CDR1 is LNHDA, CDR2 SQIVND, per germline (reference sequence). The CDR3 is 15 amino acids. V lost 5 bases and J lost 6; bases outside the gene matches: 6.

The chain couples TRBV27 to TRBJ1-2; D ambiguous. This CDR3 is built from 13 residues. Deletions cut 6 bases from V and 5 bases from J, with 13 bases between. Germline-derived CDR1 and CDR2 are MNHEY and SMNVEV (reference sequence). The CDR3 region has the DNA TGTGCCAGCAGCCCGACCTTGGGGTATGGCTACACCTTC. This encodes CASSPTLGYGYTF.

The rearrangement uses TRBV9 and TRBJ1-5; TRBD1 matches at 7 bases. There are 15 residues in the CDR3. CDR1 and CDR2 (germline): SGDLS, YYNGEE. Losses at the gene ends were 6 bases for V and 2 bases for J; bases not matched to a gene: 8. In DNA, the CDR3 is TGTGCCAGCACTCAGGGGGGGGAAGGCAATCAGCCCCAGCATTTT. Its protein is CASTQGGEGNQPQHF.

This clone occurred a few times. The chain couples TRBV7-2 to TRBJ2-1; TRBD2 aligns across 11 bases. This CDR3 is 17 amino acids long. Germline loops: CDR1 SGHTA, CDR2 FQGNSA. Trimming at V came to 5 bases and at J to 3 bases, leaving 9 bases not matched to a gene. The CDR3 loop reads CASSPGTSGYNYNEQFF. The CDR3 coding sequence is TGTGCCAGCAGCCCCGGGACTAGCGGATATAACTACAATGAGCAGTTCTTC.

This clone is a singleton in its sample. The chain is built from TRBV6-5 and TRBJ2-7; D not certain. The CDR3 contains 15 residues. Germline CDR1 reads MNHEY; CDR2 reads SVGAGI. Trimming removed 8 bases from V and 3 bases from J, with 20 bases in between. The CDR3 loop reads CASAYRQGPGYEQYF. The DNA for the CDR3 is TGTGCCAGCGCGTACCGGCAAGGGCCTGGCTACGAGCAGTACTTC.

V and J are TRBV5-4 and TRBJ1-5; TRBD1 aligns across 9 bases. Germline lookup yields CDR1 SGHNT and CDR2 YYREEE (reference sequence). Trimming cost V 4 bases and J 3 bases; bases outside gene matches: 5. CDR3 length equals 15 residues. The CDR3 nucleotides are TGTGCCAGCAGCCCCCGGACAGGGGACAATCAGCCCCAGCATTTT. It encodes CASSPRTGDNQPQHF.

This clone was seen a handful of times. The chain joins TRBV13 to TRBJ1-1; 9 bases line up with TRBD1. Germline V gives CDR1 PRHDT, CDR2 FYEKMQ (reference sequence). The CDR3 extends over 16 amino acids. The junction had 10 bases not matched to a gene; V was cut back by 5 bases and J by 3 bases. The CDR3 sequence is CASSPGQGTAHTEAFF. The CDR3 DNA follows: TGTGCCAGCAGCCCGGGACAGGGAACGGCACACACTGAAGCTTTCTTT.

The V gene is TRBV11-3, the J gene TRBJ1-3, with no clear D. The CDR3 extends over 12 amino acids. CDR1 SGHNT and CDR2 YENEEA come from the germline V gene. Between the trimmed V and J ends, which lost 0 bases and 7 bases, there was a span of 4 bases. CDR3 sequence: CASSLESNTIYF. The CDR3 DNA reads as TGTGCCAGCAGCTTAGAATCGAACACCATATATTTT.

The rearrangement uses TRBV7-9 and TRBJ2-5; D remains unclear. Trimming cost V 6 bases and J 7 bases, with 9 bases left between them. This CDR3 is built from 11 residues. Germline CDR1 and CDR2: SEHNR and FQNEAQ (reference sequence). CDR3 residues: CASSTEVTQYF. CDR3 nucleotides: TGTGCCAGCAGTACCGAGGTGACCCAGTACTTC.

This clone was seen a few times. This chain uses TRBV19 with TRBJ1-2; D gene uncertain. CDR1 is LNHDA, CDR2 SQIVND, per germline (reference sequence). The CDR3 consists of 13 residues. V lost 3 bases and J lost 1, with 6 bases in between. CDR3 amino acids: CASSMNRNYGYTF. The DNA of the CDR3 is TGTGCCAGTAGTATGAACCGTAACTATGGCTACACCTTC. The variable domain in full, completed from reference TRBV19 and TRBJ1-2, reads DGGITQSPKYLFRKEGQNVTLSCEQNLNHDAMYWYRQDPGQGLRLIYYSQIVNDFQKGDIAEGYSVSREKKESFPLTVTSAQKNPTAFYLCASSMNRNYGYTFGSGTRLTVV.

This sequence joins TRBV5-6 and TRBJ2-1; a possible D gene is TRBD2 (5 bases). V lost 0 bases and J 3 bases, leaving 7 bases between the germline ends. CDR3 length equals 14 residues. The V gene's germline CDR1 is SGHDT and CDR2 YYEEEE. The CDR3, as DNA: TGTGCCAGCAGCTTGGTGGAGGTCTACAATGAGCAGTTCTTC. This codes for CASSLVEVYNEQFF.

V gene TRBV27 combines with J gene TRBJ2-1, with D maybe TRBD2 (6 bases). The V gene's germline CDR1 is MNHEY and CDR2 SMNVEV (reference sequence). V lost 5 bases to trimming and J lost 6 bases, with 20 bases between them. This CDR3 contains 16 residues. CDR3 region: CASSNPGSPSGNEQFF. CDR3 sequence (DNA): TGTGCCAGCAGTAACCCCGGGAGTCCATCGGGCAATGAGCAGTTCTTC.

The V gene is TRBV6-5, the J gene TRBJ2-1; 8 bases align to TRBD2. Germline assignment: CDR1 MNHEY and CDR2 SVGAGI. This CDR3 has 14 amino acids. Germline trimming cut 5 bases from V and 4 bases from J; bases unmatched to any gene: 4. The CDR3 protein is CASSEGGRYNEQFF. CDR3 sequence (DNA): TGTGCCAGCAGTGAAGGCGGGAGGTACAATGAGCAGTTCTTC.

The rearrangement uses TRBV7-6 and TRBJ2-1, with D hard to call. Germline-derived CDR1 and CDR2 are SGHVS and FNYEAQ. Trimming took off 1 base at V and 3 bases at J, with 16 bases between the two ends. The CDR3 is 17 amino acids. This CDR3 reads CASSLVLVRDFYNEQFF. The CDR3, as DNA: TGTGCCAGCAGCTTAGTCCTTGTGAGAGACTTCTACAATGAGCAGTTCTTC.

The V call is TRBV2, the J call TRBJ2-5, with 11 bases identical to TRBD2. Germline CDR1 and CDR2: SNHLY and FYNNEI. V lost 7 bases and J lost 1; bases outside the gene matches: 2. CDR3 length: 14 residues. CDR3 bases: TGTGCCAGCATGGGACTAGCGGTCCAAGAGACCCAGTACTTC. Amino acid sequence: CASMGLAVQETQYF.

CDR3 bases: TGTGCCAGCAGTTTCCCCGAGCAAGGGGCGAATGAGCAGTTCTTC. The encoded protein is CASSFPEQGANEQFF. The rearrangement joins TRBV28 to TRBJ2-1; possibly TRBD1 for D (5 bases). Germline V gene data show CDR1 as MDHEN and CDR2 as SYDVKM. The CDR3 loop spans 15 amino acids. Trimming took 3 bases from V and 7 from J, leaving 16 bases between them.

The chain employs TRBV19 and TRBJ2-5, with D possibly being TRBD2 (6 bases). The CDR3 is 15 residues long. Germline V CDR1 and CDR2: LNHDA, SQIVND (reference sequence). Trimming stripped 3 bases from V and 4 bases from J, with 15 bases between. The CDR3 coding sequence is TGTGCCAGTAGTATCACTAGCACCAAGGGAGAGACCCAGTACTTC. Protein product: CASSITSTKGETQYF.

The chain combines TRBV30 with TRBJ2-2, with 12 nucleotides matching TRBD1. With 3 bases clipped from V and 2 bases from J, the junction kept 7 bases outside the gene matches. The CDR3 covers 17 residues. Germline V gene sequence: CDR1 GTSNPN, CDR2 SVGIG (reference sequence). The CDR3: CAWSPGTGGINTGELFF. The DNA of the CDR3 is TGTGCCTGGAGCCCGGGGACAGGGGGCATAAACACCGGGGAGCTGTTTTTT. The entire variable domain, with the rest obtained from reference TRBV30 and TRBJ2-2, is as follows: SQTIHQWPATLVQPVGSPLSLECTVEGTSNPNLYWYRQAAGRGLQLLFYSVGIGQISSEVPQNLSASRPQDRQFILSSKKLLLSDSGFYLCAWSPGTGGINTGELFFGEGSRLTVL.

This clone appeared a single time. The rearrangement uses TRBV5-6 and TRBJ1-5; D is unresolved. Trimming shortened V by 0 bases and J by 8 bases, and 15 bases separated the two germline ends. Germline V gives CDR1 SGHDT, CDR2 YYEEEE. This CDR3 region has 15 residues. This CDR3 is CASSLGGQSSKPQHF. The CDR3 DNA is TGTGCCAGCAGCTTGGGTGGGCAGTCCTCAAAGCCCCAGCATTTT.

This chain links TRBV7-3 with TRBJ1-2; 9 bases match TRBD1. CDR1 SGHTA and CDR2 FQGTGA come from the germline V gene. This CDR3 region has 17 residues. V dropped 2 bases and J dropped 7; count of bases not matched to a gene: 14. For the CDR3, the DNA is TGTGCCAGCAGCTTATCTTCTTCCGGGACAGGGTTTTCTGGCTACACCTTC. It codes for CASSLSSSGTGFSGYTF. Variable domain in full (rest from reference TRBV7-3 and TRBJ1-2): GAGVSQTPSNKVTEKGKYVELRCDPISGHTALYWYRQSLGQGPEFLIYFQGTGAADDSGLPNDRFFAVRPEGSVSTLKIQRTERGDSAVYLCASSLSSSGTGFSGYTFGSGTRLTVV.